This TCR beta chain derives from a study of radiotherapy plus CTLA-4 blockade in lung cancer. Findings of the study overall: Early blood T cell clone changes and increased post-radiation serum interferon-beta were reportedly the strongest response predictors.

Produced via immunoSEQ multiplex PCR; TCRdb's table is partial and in-frame only. The table has 45,000 or so clones, 73% seen once. V shed 5 bases and J shed 2 bases, with 9 bases lying between them. This CDR3 spans 13 amino acids. Germline CDR1 and CDR2: SGHVS and FNYEAQ. This clone appeared a single time. As yet, its antigen is unknown. Lung cancer patients with chemo-refractory metastatic non-small-cell disease were given focal radiation plus CTLA-4 blockade with ipilimumab. The TCR was taken from a human donor with non-small cell lung cancer who had a complete response to radiotherapy plus ipilimumab. The chain is built from TRBV7-6 and TRBJ1-1; D is perhaps TRBD1 (6 bases). The sample consisted of peripheral blood, taken from a patient treated with radiotherapy plus ipilimumab. For the CDR3, the DNA is TGTGCCAGCAGCACACAGGGAAACACTGAAGCTTTCTTT. Translation gives CASSTQGNTEAFF. The whole variable domain, remainder taken from reference TRBV7-6 and TRBJ1-1, is GAGVSQSPRYKVTKRGQDVALRCDPISGHVSLYWYRQALGQGPEFLTYFNYEAQQDKSGLPNDRFSAERPEGSISTLTIQRTEQRDSAMYRCASSTQGNTEAFFGQGTRLTVV.